Below, 9 T cell receptor beta chains from the same sample are listed, as sequenced in a study of response to subunit inactivated influenza vaccine. TCRdb itself ran the RT-PCR reads through MiXCR, one entry per CDR3 protein. The table shows under 850,000 distinct CDR3 sequences, with 18% occurring only once. The sample in question was PBMCs from blood, obtained roughly 5 days after vaccination. All receptors come from a man aged 50-59 years who received an inactivated influenza vaccine.

This clonotype was observed a few times. CDR3 bases: TGTGCCAGCAGCAAGACAGGGTCCCCTGGGGCCAACGTCCTGACTTTC. Translated: CASSKTGSPGANVLTF. The chain employs TRBV12-3 or TRBV12-4 and TRBJ2-6; TRBD1 agrees at 7 bases. The junction had 7 bases not matched to a gene; V was cut back by 6 bases and J by 2 bases. The CDR3 has 16 amino acids.

This clonotype was seen many times. The chain is built from TRBV29-1 and TRBJ2-1; TRBD2 agrees at 9 bases. In germline, CDR1 is SQVTM, CDR2 ANQGSEA. The trim removed 8 bases at V and 8 bases at J, leaving 13 bases unmatched. The CDR3 runs to 14 residues. The CDR3 sequence: CSHTLGTSIYEQFF. Here the CDR3 DNA reads TGCAGCCACACCCTGGGGACTAGCATCTATGAGCAGTTCTTC.

The chain joins TRBV7-2 to TRBJ1-1, with 7 bases fitting TRBD1. The CDR3 covers 15 residues. J gave up 1 base and V 4 bases, and 6 bases lay outside the gene matches. The germline V gene has CDR1 SGHTA and CDR2 FQGNSA. CDR3 region: CASSSGGQPNTEAFF. In DNA form, the CDR3 reads TGTGCCAGCAGCTCGGGGGGACAGCCGAACACTGAAGCTTTCTTT.

As to this clonotype: This may be a read error: a much more frequent sequence differs by one nucleotide. The chain recombines TRBV6-2 or TRBV6-3 with TRBJ2-3, with 7 bases aligning to TRBD1. Per the germline V gene, CDR1 is MNHEY and CDR2 is SVGEGT. Trimming took 0 bases from V and 2 from J; bases not matched to a gene: 2. The CDR3 consists of 15 residues. The CDR3 sequence is CASSYSGQVTDTQYF. For the CDR3, the DNA is TGTGCCAGCAGTTACTCCGGACAGGTCACAGATACGCAGTATTTT.

This clonotype came up a few times. This chain joins TRBV7-6 and TRBJ1-6; the D is unclear. The CDR3 is made up of 16 amino acids. The germline V gene has CDR1 SGHVS and CDR2 FNYEAQ. The ends were cut back, 5 bases at V and 7 bases at J, with 18 bases in the middle. The CDR3 coding sequence is TGTGCCAGCAGCCTGCAAGGGCAATCGGGGAATTCACCCCTCCACTTT. Its protein product is CASSLQGQSGNSPLHF.

This clonotype turned up a few times. V is TRBV3-1 and J is TRBJ2-7; D remains unclear. The ends were cut back, 8 bases at V and 1 base at J, with 15 bases in the middle. In germline, CDR1 is LGHDT, CDR2 YNNKEL (reference sequence). This CDR3 region has 14 residues. The CDR3: CASAPTHTSYEQYF. In DNA, the CDR3 is TGTGCCAGCGCCCCGACGCACACGTCCTACGAGCAGTACTTC.

In its sample, this clonotype was seen many times. This chain joins TRBV28 and TRBJ1-2; the D gene is possibly TRBD1 (6 bases). The CDR3 is 12 residues long. V dropped 10 bases and J dropped 4 bases, with 13 bases sitting between them. The germline CDR1 and CDR2 sequences are MDHEN and SYDVKM. The CDR3 here is CATRGGAYGYTF. The CDR3 coding sequence is TGTGCCACGCGAGGGGGTGCCTATGGCTACACCTTC.

This clonotype appeared a few times. This chain uses TRBV7-2 with TRBJ2-7; tentatively, D is TRBD1 or TRBD2 (5 bases each). This CDR3 region has 15 residues. With 3 bases removed from V and 0 bases from J, the gap between germline ends came to 12 bases. Germline V lookup: CDR1 SGHTA, CDR2 FQGNSA. The CDR3 sequence is CASSLGVFTSYEQYF. In DNA, the CDR3 is TGTGCCAGCAGCTTGGGGGTCTTTACCTCCTACGAGCAGTACTTC.

This clonotype showed up many times. The genes are TRBV5-1 and TRBJ1-5, with D unresolved. V gave up 5 bases and J gave up 0 bases, with 12 bases separating them. Per the germline V gene, CDR1 is SGHRS and CDR2 is YFSETQ. CDR3 length: 15 amino acids. CDR3 nucleotide sequence: TGCGCCAGCAGGGAAGGGCTATATAGCAATCAGCCCCAGCATTTT. This gives the protein CASREGLYSNQPQHF.